This T cell receptor (beta chain) comes out of a study of vaccination and CD4 T cells after COVID-19. The CDR3 spans 14 residues. Trimming took off 4 bases at V and 3 bases at J, with 13 bases between the two ends. The germline V gene encodes CDR1 SGHTA and CDR2 FQGTGA. Findings and caveats of the study: Spike mono-reactivity was evident in 304 of the 307 vaccine-specific clones derived from convalescent patients.

Sample treatment: approximately nine-day PBMC culture with coronavirus spike peptide pools or control peptides (ViraFEST assay). CD4+ T-cell collection from the unexposed donor predated the COVID-19 pandemic (2011-2018). This clonotype was seen more than once but under ten times. Antigen specificity is unknown. Cultured CD4+ T cell DNA underwent sequencing with the Oncomine TCR Beta short-read assay. TCRdb processed the PCR reads anew with MiXCR; each CDR3 protein has one entry. The sample carries fewer than 2,000 distinct CDR3 sequences, 15% to 20% recorded once. The V gene is TRBV7-3, the J gene TRBJ2-7; perhaps TRBD2 as D (6 bases). The receptor was isolated from a human donor in good health. The sample was CD4+ T cells from blood, cultured in vitro. The CDR3 loop reads CASSSASENYEQYF. The CDR3 DNA is TGTGCCAGCAGCTCCGCTAGCGAGAACTACGAGCAGTACTTC.